Listed below are T cell receptor beta chains from one sample, sequenced in a study of blood T cell repertoires in COVID-19. Data came from immunoSEQ multiplex PCR; TCRdb stores just in-frame clones and leaves some out. The sample has about 300,000 clones; 88% are singletons. The sample consisted of peripheral blood. These receptor sequences come from a woman in her twenties or thirties who had recovered from COVID-19. Both conserved end residues are part of each CDR3. D genes are given only for firm matches. Clone size is stated in some rows and not others, as once, few, many or a class when expanded.

>TRBV28|TRBD1|TRBJ1-1|12|NA
CASSTGGTEAFF
TGTGCCAGCAGCACAGGGGGCACTGAAGCTTTCTTT
>TRBV12-3/TRBV12-4|NA|TRBJ2-5|13|NA
CASRDTLQETQYF
TGTGCCAGCAGGGACACGCTCCAAGAGACCCAGTACTTC
>TRBV10-2|NA|TRBJ2-1|15|NA
CASSVIQGSYNEQFF
TGCGCCAGCAGTGTCATCCAGGGCTCCTACAATGAGCAGTTCTTC
>TRBV14|TRBD1|TRBJ2-2|16|NA
CASSHLGQGNTGELFF
TGTGCCAGCAGCCACCTAGGACAGGGGAACACCGGGGAGCTGTTTTTT
>TRBV9|NA|TRBJ2-1|15|NA
CASSVDGVDYNEQFF
TGTGCCAGCAGCGTAGACGGGGTAGATTACAATGAGCAGTTCTTC
>TRBV18|TRBD1|TRBJ2-3|14|NA
CASSPNRGPDTQYF
TGTGCCAGCTCACCCAACAGGGGTCCAGATACGCAGTATTTT
>TRBV6-6|TRBD1|TRBJ2-3|14|NA
CASSPGQDTDTQYF
TGTGCCAGCAGTCCAGGACAGGACACAGATACGCAGTATTTT
>TRBV2|TRBD1|TRBJ1-4|15|NA
CASSGGTDYNEKLFF
TGTGCCAGCAGTGGGGGGACAGATTATAATGAAAAACTGTTTTTT
>TRBV5-1|TRBD1|TRBJ2-5|15|NA
CASSLTGTAQETQYF
TGCGCCAGCAGCTTGACCGGGACAGCCCAAGAGACCCAGTACTTC
>TRBV5-6|NA|TRBJ2-5|14|NA
CASRKGRTYVTQYF
TGTGCCAGCAGGAAGGGAAGGACTTACGTGACCCAGTACTTC
>TRBV6-5|TRBD2|TRBJ2-1|13|once
CASKVAGYNEQFF
TGTGCCAGCAAGGTAGCGGGGTACAATGAGCAGTTCTTC
>TRBV12-3/TRBV12-4|NA|TRBJ2-3|11|NA
CASSPRDTQYF
TGTGCCAGCAGCCCGCGGGACACGCAGTATTTT
>TRBV12-5|TRBD1|TRBJ2-3|15|NA
CASGSPQGGTDTQYF
TGTGCTAGTGGTTCGCCGCAGGGGGGCACAGATACGCAGTATTTT
>TRBV7-6|NA|TRBJ2-2|13|NA
CASSLVQTRELFF
TGTGCCAGCAGCTTAGTACAGACCCGGGAGCTGTTTTTT
>TRBV9|NA|TRBJ1-2|12|NA
CASSVQNYGYTF
TGTGCCAGCAGCGTTCAGAACTATGGCTACACCTTC
>TRBV10-3|TRBD1|TRBJ2-7|15|NA
CAITPGTGVFDEQYF
TGTGCCATCACCCCCGGGACAGGGGTGTTCGACGAGCAGTACTTC
>TRBV7-2|TRBD1|TRBJ1-2|15|NA
CASSSLGSGGYGYTF
TGTGCCAGCAGCTCTCTGGGGTCAGGGGGCTATGGCTACACCTTC
>TRBV12-3/TRBV12-4|NA|TRBJ1-1|12|NA
CASSPWNTEAFF
TGTGCCAGCAGTCCCTGGAACACTGAAGCTTTCTTT
>TRBV2|TRBD1|TRBJ1-4|15|NA
CASSLMTGGDEKLFF
TGTGCCAGCAGTTTGATGACAGGGGGCGATGAAAAACTGTTTTTT
>TRBV29-1|NA|TRBJ2-7|12|NA
CSVEARGYEQYF
TGCAGCGTTGAAGCTCGAGGATACGAGCAGTACTTC
>TRBV15|NA|TRBJ1-2|18|many
CATSRDTRASSPNYGYTF
TGTGCCACCAGCAGAGACACAAGAGCGTCTTCGCCTAACTATGGCTACACCTTC
>TRBV23-1|NA|TRBJ2-3|21|NA
CASSQSPRGYPEAGPTDTQYF
TGCGCCAGCAGTCAATCCCCCAGGGGCTACCCGGAGGCCGGGCCCACAGATACGCAGTATTTT
>TRBV7-3|TRBD2|TRBJ2-1|14|NA
CASSSSGGDNEQFF
TGTGCCAGCAGCTCGAGCGGGGGAGACAATGAGCAGTTCTTC
>TRBV12-3/TRBV12-4|TRBD1|TRBJ1-1|13|NA
CASSPTGVPEAFF
TGTGCCAGCAGTCCGACAGGGGTGCCTGAAGCTTTCTTT
>TRBV7-2|NA|TRBJ1-1|14|NA
CASSSGVLNTEAFF
TGTGCCAGCAGCTCCGGGGTCCTCAACACTGAAGCTTTCTTT
>TRBV6-2/TRBV6-3|TRBD2|TRBJ2-1|15|NA
CASRPSGGSYNEQFF
TGTGCCAGCAGACCTAGCGGGGGCTCCTACAATGAGCAGTTCTTC
>TRBV27|NA|TRBJ2-5|15|NA
CASSIGSRREETQYF
TGTGCCAGCAGCATCGGGTCACGCAGAGAAGAGACCCAGTACTTC
>TRBV6-5|TRBD1|TRBJ1-5|13|NA
CASSFDRDGPQHF
TGTGCCAGCAGTTTCGACAGGGACGGGCCCCAGCATTTT
>TRBV7-6|NA|TRBJ2-5|16|once
CASKAGPSFGQETQYF
TGTGCCAGCAAGGCAGGGCCATCGTTTGGCCAAGAGACCCAGTACTTC
>TRBV28|TRBD1|TRBJ2-1|17|NA
CASSLSRRGQGGNEQFF
TGTGCCAGCAGTTTATCTAGAAGAGGACAGGGAGGTAATGAGCAGTTCTTC
>TRBV27|TRBD1|TRBJ1-5|19|few
CASSSERRTGELSNQPQHF
TGTGCCAGCAGTTCGGAACGCAGAACAGGGGAGCTTAGCAATCAGCCCCAGCATTTT
>TRBV4-1|TRBD2|TRBJ2-7|17|NA
CASSQKVTSEYPYEQYF
TGCGCCAGCAGCCAAAAGGTGACTAGCGAATACCCCTACGAGCAGTACTTC
>TRBV29-1|TRBD2|TRBJ2-4|17|NA
CSAVAGGHIWAKNIQYF
TGCAGCGCGGTAGCGGGGGGGCACATATGGGCCAAAAACATTCAGTACTTC
>TRBV4-1|TRBD1|TRBJ1-6|13|NA
CASRQGRNSPLHF
TGCGCCAGCAGACAGGGGAGAAATTCACCCCTCCACTTT
>TRBV10-3|TRBD1|TRBJ2-3|17|NA
CAISEASGQGEWGTQYF
TGTGCCATCAGTGAAGCTTCGGGACAGGGGGAATGGGGTACGCAGTATTTT
>TRBV5-4|TRBD1|TRBJ1-4|16|NA
CASSVRDRGLVEKLFF
TGTGCCAGCAGCGTTCGGGACAGGGGGCTGGTTGAAAAACTGTTTTTT
>TRBV5-1|TRBD1|TRBJ2-1|18|NA
CASSLAPLAGQGYNEQFF
TGCGCCAGCAGCTTGGCTCCGCTGGCGGGACAGGGGTACAATGAGCAGTTCTTC
>TRBV24-1|TRBD2|TRBJ2-1|16|NA
CATSDLGGGSYNEQFF
TGTGCCACCAGTGATTTGGGGGGAGGGTCCTACAATGAGCAGTTCTTC
>TRBV18|TRBD1|TRBJ1-5|14|few
CASSPGTGDQPQHF
TGTGCCAGCTCACCCGGGACAGGGGATCAGCCCCAGCATTTT
>TRBV10-3|TRBD1|TRBJ1-4|15|NA
CAISNRDRGNEKLFF
TGTGCCATCAGCAACCGGGACAGGGGTAATGAAAAACTGTTTTTT